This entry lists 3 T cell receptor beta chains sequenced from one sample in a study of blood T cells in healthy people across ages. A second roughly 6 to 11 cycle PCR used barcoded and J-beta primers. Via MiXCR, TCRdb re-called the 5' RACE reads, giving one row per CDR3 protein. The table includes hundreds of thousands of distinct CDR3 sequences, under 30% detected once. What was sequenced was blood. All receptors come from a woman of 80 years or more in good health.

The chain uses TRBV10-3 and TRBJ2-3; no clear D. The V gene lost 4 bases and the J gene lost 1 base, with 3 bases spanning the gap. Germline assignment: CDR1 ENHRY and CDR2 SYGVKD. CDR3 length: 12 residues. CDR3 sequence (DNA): TGTGCCATCAGTGTAGGCACAGATACGCAGTATTTT. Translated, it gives CAISVGTDTQYF.

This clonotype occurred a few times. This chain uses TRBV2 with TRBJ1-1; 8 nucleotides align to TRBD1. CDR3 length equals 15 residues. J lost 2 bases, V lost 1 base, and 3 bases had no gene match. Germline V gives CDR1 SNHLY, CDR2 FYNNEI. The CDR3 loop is CASSEVRGRNTEAFF. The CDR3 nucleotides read TGTGCCAGCAGTGAAGTCAGGGGGCGTAACACTGAAGCTTTCTTT.

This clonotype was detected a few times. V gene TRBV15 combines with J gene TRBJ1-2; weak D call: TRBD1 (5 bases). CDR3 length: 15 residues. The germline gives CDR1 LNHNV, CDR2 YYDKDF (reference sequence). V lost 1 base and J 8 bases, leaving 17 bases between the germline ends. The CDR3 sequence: CATSRAPTGGRGYTF. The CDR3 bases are TGTGCCACCAGCAGAGCCCCAACGGGGGGTCGGGGCTACACCTTC.